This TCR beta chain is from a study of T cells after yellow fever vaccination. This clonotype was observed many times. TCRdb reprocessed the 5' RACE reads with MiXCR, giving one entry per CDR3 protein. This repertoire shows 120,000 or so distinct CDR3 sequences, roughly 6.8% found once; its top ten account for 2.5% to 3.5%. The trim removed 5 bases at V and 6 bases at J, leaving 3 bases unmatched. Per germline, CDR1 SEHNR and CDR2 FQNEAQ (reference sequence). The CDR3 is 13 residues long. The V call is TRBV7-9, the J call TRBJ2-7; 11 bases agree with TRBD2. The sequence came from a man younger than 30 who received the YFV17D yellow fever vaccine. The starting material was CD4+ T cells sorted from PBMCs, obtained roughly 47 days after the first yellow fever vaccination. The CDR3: CASSRLAGSEQYV. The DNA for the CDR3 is TGTGCCAGCAGCCGACTAGCGGGGTCCGAGCAGTACGTC.